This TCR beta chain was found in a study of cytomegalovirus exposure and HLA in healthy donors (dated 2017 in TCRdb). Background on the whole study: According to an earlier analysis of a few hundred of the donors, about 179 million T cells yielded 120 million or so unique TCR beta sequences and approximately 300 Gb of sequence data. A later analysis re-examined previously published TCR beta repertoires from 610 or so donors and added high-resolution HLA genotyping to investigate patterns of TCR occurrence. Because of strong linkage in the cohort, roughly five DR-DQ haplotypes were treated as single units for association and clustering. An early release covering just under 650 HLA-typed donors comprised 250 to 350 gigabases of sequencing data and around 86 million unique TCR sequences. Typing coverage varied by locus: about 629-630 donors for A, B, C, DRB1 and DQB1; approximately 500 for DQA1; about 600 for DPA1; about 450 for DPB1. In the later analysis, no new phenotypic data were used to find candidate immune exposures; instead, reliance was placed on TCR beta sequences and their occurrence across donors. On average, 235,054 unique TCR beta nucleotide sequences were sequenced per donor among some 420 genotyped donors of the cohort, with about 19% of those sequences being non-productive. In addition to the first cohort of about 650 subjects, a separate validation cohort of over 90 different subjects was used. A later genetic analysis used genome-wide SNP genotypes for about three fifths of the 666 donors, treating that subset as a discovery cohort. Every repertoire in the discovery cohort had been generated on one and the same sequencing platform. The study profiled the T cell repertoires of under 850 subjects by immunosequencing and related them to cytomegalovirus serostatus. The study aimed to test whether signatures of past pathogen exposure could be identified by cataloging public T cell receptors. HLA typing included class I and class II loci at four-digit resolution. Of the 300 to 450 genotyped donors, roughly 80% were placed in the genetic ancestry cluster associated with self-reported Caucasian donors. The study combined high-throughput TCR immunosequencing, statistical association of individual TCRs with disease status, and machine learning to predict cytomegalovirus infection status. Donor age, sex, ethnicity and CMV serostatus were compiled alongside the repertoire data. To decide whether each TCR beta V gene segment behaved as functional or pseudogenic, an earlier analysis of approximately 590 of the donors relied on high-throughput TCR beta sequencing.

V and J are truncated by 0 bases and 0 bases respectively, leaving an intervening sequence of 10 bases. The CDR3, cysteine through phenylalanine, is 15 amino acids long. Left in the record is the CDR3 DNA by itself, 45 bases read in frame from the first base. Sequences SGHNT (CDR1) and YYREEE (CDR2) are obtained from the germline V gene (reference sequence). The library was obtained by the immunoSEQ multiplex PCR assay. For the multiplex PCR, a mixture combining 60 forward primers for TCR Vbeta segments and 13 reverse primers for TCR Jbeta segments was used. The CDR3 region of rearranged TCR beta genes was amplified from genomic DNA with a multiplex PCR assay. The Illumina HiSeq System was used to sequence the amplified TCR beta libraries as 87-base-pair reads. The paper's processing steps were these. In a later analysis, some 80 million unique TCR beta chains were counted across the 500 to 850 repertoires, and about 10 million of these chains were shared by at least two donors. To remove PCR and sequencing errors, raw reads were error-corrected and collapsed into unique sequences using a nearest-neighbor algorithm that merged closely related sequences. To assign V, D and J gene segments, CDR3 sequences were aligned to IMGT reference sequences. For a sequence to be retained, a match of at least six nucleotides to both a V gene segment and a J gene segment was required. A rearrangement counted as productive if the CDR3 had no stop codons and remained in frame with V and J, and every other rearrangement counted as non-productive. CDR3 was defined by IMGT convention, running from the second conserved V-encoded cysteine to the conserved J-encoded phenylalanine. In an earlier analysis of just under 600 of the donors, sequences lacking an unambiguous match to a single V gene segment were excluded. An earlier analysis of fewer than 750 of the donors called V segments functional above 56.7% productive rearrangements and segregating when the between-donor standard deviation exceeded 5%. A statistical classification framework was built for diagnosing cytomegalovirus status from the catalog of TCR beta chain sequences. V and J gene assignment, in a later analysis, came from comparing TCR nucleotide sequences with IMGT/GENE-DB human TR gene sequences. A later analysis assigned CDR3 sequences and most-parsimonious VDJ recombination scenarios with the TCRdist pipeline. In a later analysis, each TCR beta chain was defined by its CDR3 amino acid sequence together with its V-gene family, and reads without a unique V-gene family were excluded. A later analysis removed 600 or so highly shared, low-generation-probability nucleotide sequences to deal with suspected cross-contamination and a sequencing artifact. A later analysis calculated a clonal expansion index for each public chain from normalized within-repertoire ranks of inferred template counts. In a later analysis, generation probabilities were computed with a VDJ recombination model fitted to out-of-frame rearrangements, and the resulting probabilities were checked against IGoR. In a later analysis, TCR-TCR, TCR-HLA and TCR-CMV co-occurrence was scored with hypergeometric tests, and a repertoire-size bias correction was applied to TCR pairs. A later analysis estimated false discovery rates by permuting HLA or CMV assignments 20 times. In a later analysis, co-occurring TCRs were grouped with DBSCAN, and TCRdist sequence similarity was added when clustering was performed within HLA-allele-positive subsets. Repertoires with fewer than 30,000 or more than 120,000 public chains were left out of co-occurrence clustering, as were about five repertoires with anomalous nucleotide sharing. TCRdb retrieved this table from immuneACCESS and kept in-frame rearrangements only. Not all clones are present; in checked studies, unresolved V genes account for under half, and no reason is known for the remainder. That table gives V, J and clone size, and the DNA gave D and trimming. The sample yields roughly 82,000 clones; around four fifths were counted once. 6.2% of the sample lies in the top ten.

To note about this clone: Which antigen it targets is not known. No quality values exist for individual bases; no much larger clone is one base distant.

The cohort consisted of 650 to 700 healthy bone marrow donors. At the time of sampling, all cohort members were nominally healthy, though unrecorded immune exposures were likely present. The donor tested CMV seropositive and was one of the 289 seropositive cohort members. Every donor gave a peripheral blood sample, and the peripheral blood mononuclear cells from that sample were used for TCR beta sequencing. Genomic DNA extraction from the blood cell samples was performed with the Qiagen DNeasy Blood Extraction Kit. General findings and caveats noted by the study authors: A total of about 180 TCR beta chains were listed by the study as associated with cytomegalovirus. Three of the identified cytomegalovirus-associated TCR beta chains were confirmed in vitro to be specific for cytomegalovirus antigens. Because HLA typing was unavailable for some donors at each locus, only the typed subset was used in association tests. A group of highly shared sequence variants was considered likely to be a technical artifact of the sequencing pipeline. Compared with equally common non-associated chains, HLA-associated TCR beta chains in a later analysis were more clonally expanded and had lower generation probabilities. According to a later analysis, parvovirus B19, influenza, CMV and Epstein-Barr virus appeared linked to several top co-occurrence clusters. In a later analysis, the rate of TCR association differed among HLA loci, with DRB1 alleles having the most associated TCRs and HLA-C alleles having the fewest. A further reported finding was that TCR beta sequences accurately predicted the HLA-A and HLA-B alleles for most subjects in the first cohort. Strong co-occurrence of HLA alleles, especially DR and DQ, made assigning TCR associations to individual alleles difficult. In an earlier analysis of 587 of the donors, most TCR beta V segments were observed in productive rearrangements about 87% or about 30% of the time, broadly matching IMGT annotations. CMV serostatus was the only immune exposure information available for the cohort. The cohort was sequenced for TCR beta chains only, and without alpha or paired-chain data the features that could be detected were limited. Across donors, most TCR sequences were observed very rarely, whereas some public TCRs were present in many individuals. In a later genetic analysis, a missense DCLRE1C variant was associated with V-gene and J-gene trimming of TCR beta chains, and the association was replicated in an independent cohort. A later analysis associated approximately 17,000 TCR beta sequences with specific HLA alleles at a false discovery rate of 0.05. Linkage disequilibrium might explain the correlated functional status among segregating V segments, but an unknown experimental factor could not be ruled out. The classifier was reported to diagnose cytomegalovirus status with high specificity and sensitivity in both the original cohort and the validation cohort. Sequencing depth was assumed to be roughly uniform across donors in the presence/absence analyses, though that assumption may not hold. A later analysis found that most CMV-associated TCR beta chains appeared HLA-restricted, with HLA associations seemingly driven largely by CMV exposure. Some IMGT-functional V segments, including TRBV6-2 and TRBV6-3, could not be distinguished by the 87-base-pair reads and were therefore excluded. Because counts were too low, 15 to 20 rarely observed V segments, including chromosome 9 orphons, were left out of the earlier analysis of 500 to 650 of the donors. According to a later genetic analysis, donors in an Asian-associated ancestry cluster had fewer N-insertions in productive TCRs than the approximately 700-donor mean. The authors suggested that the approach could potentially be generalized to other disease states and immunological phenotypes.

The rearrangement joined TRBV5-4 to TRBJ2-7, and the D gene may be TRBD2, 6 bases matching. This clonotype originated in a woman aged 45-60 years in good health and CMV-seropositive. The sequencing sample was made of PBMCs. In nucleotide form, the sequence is TGTGCCAGCAGCTTGGGGCGGGGAAGCTCCTACGAGCAGTACTTC. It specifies CASSLGRGSSYEQYF.